This T cell receptor (beta chain) was profiled in a study of type 1 regulatory T cells. Study-level information: T-allo10 is an in vitro-generated, Tr1-enriched CD4 T cell product specific for alloantigen.

The CDR3 runs to 12 residues. Losses at the gene ends were 7 bases for V and 8 bases for J; bases not matched to a gene: 4. Worth noting for this clonotype: What it binds is not known.

T-allo10 cells from the graft donor were described as anergic, host-alloantigen-specific, and alloantigen-specific suppressors. TCRdb independently ran MiXCR on the reads; one entry per CDR3 protein. The repertoire holds tens of thousands of distinct CDR3 sequences, with just under 75% as singletons. The clonotype was recovered from a human donor in good health. V and J are TRBV12-3 or TRBV12-4 and TRBJ1-4; 7 bases are a match to TRBD1. Input material: cultured T cells, either the whole culture or a sorted T cell fraction (not recorded which). Subset here: Tr1-enriched cell product generated in vitro against host alloantigens. CDR3 DNA sequence: TGTGCCAGCAACAGGGGTGGCGAAAAACTGTTTTTT. Protein product: CASNRGGEKLFF.